This TCR beta chain was documented in a study of cytotoxic CD8 clonotypes in ibrutinib-treated CLL. Study at large: Responses: some 24 partial, 2 complete; after median around 68 months, around 15 stayed remitted, some twelve progressed. Study-level results: At baseline, clonality was higher than in age-matched healthy donors and correlated with CD8+ counts. Few clonotypes were public, and these shrank or held steady under treatment.

Trimming took 0 bases from V and 6 from J, leaving 8 bases between them. CDR3 size: 13 residues. The V gene's germline CDR1 is MNHNY and CDR2 SVGAGI (reference sequence). On this clone itself: Its antigen is undetermined.

The table came from immunoSEQ multiplex PCR; TCRdb's copy has only in-frame clones and leaves some out. The data contain some 150,000 clones, about 79% of them singletons. The receptor was isolated from a human donor with chronic lymphocytic leukemia. This chain connects TRBV6-6 to TRBJ1-2; no definite D call. The material sequenced was PBMCs, taken after 12 months of ibrutinib treatment. The CDR3 is CASSYSSGNGYTF. Written as DNA, the CDR3 is TGTGCCAGCAGTTACTCGTCTGGGAATGGCTACACCTTC.